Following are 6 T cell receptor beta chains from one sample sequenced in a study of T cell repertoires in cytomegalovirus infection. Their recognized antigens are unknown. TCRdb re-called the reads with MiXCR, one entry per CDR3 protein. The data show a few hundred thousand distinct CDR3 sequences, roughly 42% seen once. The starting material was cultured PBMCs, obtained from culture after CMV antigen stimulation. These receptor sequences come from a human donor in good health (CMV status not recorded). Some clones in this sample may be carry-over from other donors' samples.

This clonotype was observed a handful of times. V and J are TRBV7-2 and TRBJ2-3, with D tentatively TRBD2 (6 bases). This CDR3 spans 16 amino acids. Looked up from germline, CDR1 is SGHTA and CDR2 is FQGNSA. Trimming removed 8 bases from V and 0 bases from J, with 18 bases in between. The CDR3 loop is CASVFSGGTSTDTQYF. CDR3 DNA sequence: TGTGCCAGCGTATTCTCTGGCGGGACTAGCACAGATACGCAGTATTTT.

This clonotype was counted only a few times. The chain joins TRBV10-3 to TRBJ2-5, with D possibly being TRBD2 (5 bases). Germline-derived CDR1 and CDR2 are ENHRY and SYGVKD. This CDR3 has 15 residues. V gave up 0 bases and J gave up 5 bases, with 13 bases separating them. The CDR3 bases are TGTGCCATCAGTGAGTCGGACTCTCGGTCGGAGACCCAGTACTTC. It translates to CAISESDSRSETQYF.

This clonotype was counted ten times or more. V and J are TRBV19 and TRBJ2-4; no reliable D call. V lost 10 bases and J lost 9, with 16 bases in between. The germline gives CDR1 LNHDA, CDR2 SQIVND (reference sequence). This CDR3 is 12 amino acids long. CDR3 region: CATLAPVGIQYF. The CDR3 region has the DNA TGTGCCACCTTAGCCCCGGTCGGCATTCAGTACTTC.

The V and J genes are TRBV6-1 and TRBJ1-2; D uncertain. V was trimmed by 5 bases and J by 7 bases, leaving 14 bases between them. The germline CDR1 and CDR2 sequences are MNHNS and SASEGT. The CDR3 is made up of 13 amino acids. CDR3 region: CASSRPEPSGYTF. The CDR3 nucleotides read TGTGCCAGCAGTCGCCCTGAACCGTCTGGCTACACCTTC.

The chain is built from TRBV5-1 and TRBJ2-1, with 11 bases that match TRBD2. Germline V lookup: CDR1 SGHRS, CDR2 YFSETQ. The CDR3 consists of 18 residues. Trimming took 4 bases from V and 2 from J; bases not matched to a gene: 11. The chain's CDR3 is CASSPVAGGPAAYNEQFF. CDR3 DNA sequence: TGCGCCAGCAGCCCCGTAGCGGGAGGGCCCGCTGCCTACAATGAGCAGTTCTTC.

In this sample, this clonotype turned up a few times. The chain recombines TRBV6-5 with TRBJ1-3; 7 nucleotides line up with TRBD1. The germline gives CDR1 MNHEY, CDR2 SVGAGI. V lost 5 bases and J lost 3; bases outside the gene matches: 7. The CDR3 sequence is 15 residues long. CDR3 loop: CASSRGTDLGNTIYF. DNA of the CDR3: TGTGCCAGCAGTCGGGGGACAGACCTTGGAAACACCATATATTTT.